The 19 T cell receptor beta chains in this list originate from one sample, sequenced in a study of Graves' ophthalmopathy and Graves' hyperthyroidism. Amplified TCR beta CDR3 regions were obtained using RNA transcripts as template. An opening RT-PCR round employed HTBI primers and preceded a second-round multiplex PCR. Each CDR3 protein gets one entry after TCRdb re-called the multiplex PCR reads with MiXCR. The table shows about 600,000 distinct CDR3 sequences, with 39% occurring only once. The sequencing input was peripheral blood or thyroid tissue (not recorded which). The receptors derive from an adult man with Graves' hyperthyroidism.

This clonotype occurred many times. The rearrangement links TRBV11-3 to TRBJ1-5; 7 bases align to TRBD1. This CDR3 comprises 15 residues. J was trimmed by 4 bases and V by 0 bases; bases with no gene match: 3. Germline CDR1 and CDR2: SGHNT and YENEEA. CDR3 in amino acids: CASSLEGGENQPQHF. CDR3 in DNA: TGTGCCAGCAGCTTAGAAGGGGGCGAAAATCAGCCCCAGCATTTT.

This clonotype occurred many times. The CDR3: CASRPGQPGGYTF. CDR3 coding DNA: TGTGCCAGCAGGCCAGGACAGCCGGGTGGCTACACCTTC. The V gene is TRBV12-3 or TRBV12-4, the J gene TRBJ1-2; possibly TRBD1 for D (6 bases). Trimming left V 6 bases short and J 7 bases short, with 15 bases between. The CDR3 is 13 amino acids.

The genes are TRBV30 and TRBJ1-4; a possible D gene is TRBD1 (6 bases). The V gene's germline CDR1 is GTSNPN and CDR2 SVGIG (reference sequence). Trimming stripped 1 base from V and 7 bases from J, with 19 bases between. This CDR3 has 16 residues. CDR3 bases: TGTGCCTGGAGTGACACAGGGAATGCGATTGGTGAAAAACTGTTTTTT. This codes for CAWSDTGNAIGEKLFF.

This chain links TRBV11-2 with TRBJ2-2; 9 bases are shared with TRBD2. Per the germline V gene, CDR1 is SGHAT and CDR2 is FQNNGV. The CDR3 extends over 19 amino acids. After removal of 5 bases from V and 0 bases from J, the junction contained 13 bases not matched to a gene. CDR3: CASSPRGVTSGPNTGELFF. CDR3 in DNA: TGTGCCAGCAGCCCTCGAGGTGTTACTAGCGGGCCGAACACCGGGGAGCTGTTTTTT.

CDR3 sequence reads: CASSLFVTVNTEAFF. The CDR3 DNA is TGCGCCAGCAGCTTGTTTGTGACAGTGAACACTGAAGCTTTCTTT. The chain recombines TRBV5-1 with TRBJ1-1; D possibly corresponds to TRBD1 (5 bases). Germline values: CDR1 SGHRS, CDR2 YFSETQ. CDR3 size: 15 residues. With 1 base removed from V and 0 bases from J, the gap between germline ends came to 10 bases.

The V gene is TRBV7-9, the J gene TRBJ2-3; D not certain. Trimming shortened V by 3 bases and J by 2 bases, and 6 bases separated the two germline ends. CDR3 length: 13 residues. The germline CDR1 and CDR2 sequences are SEHNR and FQNEAQ (reference sequence). The CDR3 loop reads CASSFLFTDTQYF. CDR3 coding DNA: TGTGCCAGCAGCTTCCTTTTCACAGATACGCAGTATTTT.

Only a few counts were recorded for this clonotype. The rearrangement uses TRBV11-2 and TRBJ1-1, with unresolved D. The germline CDR1 and CDR2 sequences are SGHAT and FQNNGV. The ends were cut back, 3 bases at V and 2 bases at J, with 13 bases in the middle. The CDR3 has 15 residues. This CDR3 reads CASSFEGHKNTEAFF. CDR3 sequence (DNA): TGTGCCAGCAGCTTTGAAGGGCATAAAAACACTGAAGCTTTCTTT.

The rearrangement links TRBV28 to TRBJ2-1, with 8 bases lining up with TRBD2. This CDR3 region has 14 residues. The ends lost 5 bases at V and 6 bases at J; junction bases unmatched: 6. The germline gives CDR1 MDHEN, CDR2 SYDVKM. CDR3 sequence reads: CASSLGLALNEQFF. The CDR3, as DNA: TGTGCCAGCAGTCTCGGACTAGCCCTCAATGAGCAGTTCTTC.

V usage is TRBV24-1 and J usage is TRBJ2-5; D is tentatively TRBD1 or TRBD2 (5 bases each). CDR1 and CDR2 from the germline V gene are KGHDR and SFDVKD. The CDR3 is 13 amino acids. Between the trimmed V and J ends, which lost 3 bases and 4 bases, there was a span of 8 bases. The CDR3 spells CATSDGTRETQYF. DNA of the CDR3: TGTGCCACCAGTGATGGGACCCGAGAGACCCAGTACTTC.

The chain has TRBV11-2 and TRBJ2-2; D is ambiguous. V dropped 6 bases and J dropped 6 bases, with 11 bases sitting between them. Germline V gives CDR1 SGHAT, CDR2 FQNNGV. The CDR3 has 13 residues. The CDR3 DNA follows: TGTGCCAGCAGGGAAGCTGGGTCCGGGGAGCTGTTTTTT. Translation: CASREAGSGELFF.

Comments on this clonotype: A much larger clone lies one base from this, so it may be a read error. This chain joins TRBV3-1 and TRBJ2-5; no clear D gene. Looked up from germline, CDR1 is LGHDT and CDR2 is YNNKEL (reference sequence). This CDR3 comprises 12 residues. The CDR3 DNA is TGTGCCAGCAGCCAAGATACCAAGACCCGGTACTTC. This translates into CASSQDTKTRYF.

This clonotype has just a few counts. The V and J genes are TRBV7-8 and TRBJ2-7; 7 bases agree with TRBD2. Judging by the DNA end, TRBJ2-1 fits better; the J call may be wrong. The CDR3 has 14 amino acids. CDR1 is SGHVS and CDR2 is FQNEAQ in the germline V gene. The CDR3 sequence: CASSLRGRANEQFF. The CDR3 DNA sequence: TGTGCCAGCAGCTTACGTGGGAGGGCCAATGAGCAGTTCTTC.

This clonotype appeared a few times. The V gene is TRBV28, the J gene TRBJ1-1, with a possible D match to TRBD1 (5 bases). The CDR3 loop spans 13 amino acids. CDR1 and CDR2 (germline): MDHEN, SYDVKM. Trimming took 3 bases from V and 10 from J, leaving 15 bases between them. The CDR3 reads CASSFHGRGRAFF. The CDR3, as DNA: TGTGCCAGCAGTTTTCACGGCCGGGGGAGAGCTTTCTTT.

The chain employs TRBV7-2 and TRBJ1-4; TRBD1 matches 8 bases. This CDR3 spans 14 amino acids. Germline V lookup: CDR1 SGHTA, CDR2 FQGNSA. V trimming: 5 bases; J trimming: 8 bases; junction bases outside the gene matches: 7. The CDR3 sequence is CASSRDRSYEKLFF. The DNA of the CDR3 is TGTGCCAGCAGCCGGGACAGGTCCTACGAAAAACTGTTTTTT.

On this clonotype: At one end, the junction sequence differs from germline, possibly due to a read error. V is TRBV25-1 and J is TRBJ1-4, with 8 bases aligning to TRBD1. Per the germline V gene, CDR1 is MGHDK and CDR2 is SYGVNS. This CDR3 region has 15 residues. The CDR3 loop is CASSPLGQGGEKPFF. For the CDR3, the DNA is TGTGCCAGCAGCCCACTCGGACAGGGAGGCGAAAAACCGTTTTTT.

This clonotype showed up many times. The chain carries TRBV12-3 or TRBV12-4 and TRBJ1-1; D call uncertain. The CDR3 covers 14 residues. Trimming stripped 9 bases from V and 4 bases from J, with 18 bases between. Here the CDR3 reads CASVIGHPVTEAFF. The DNA of the CDR3 is TGTGCCAGTGTAATAGGGCACCCAGTCACTGAAGCTTTCTTT.

The chain has TRBV7-3 and TRBJ1-4, with 9 positions matching TRBD1. Germline assignment: CDR1 SGHTA and CDR2 FQGTGA. J lost 8 bases, V lost 6 bases, and 4 bases had no gene match. This CDR3 is built from 13 residues. The CDR3 bases are TGTGCCAGCAGAACAGGGGGCCAGGAAAAACTGTTTTTT. It specifies CASRTGGQEKLFF.

The table lists this clonotype with a few counts. V gene TRBV19 combines with J gene TRBJ2-2, with 7 bases identical to TRBD2. This CDR3 region has 15 residues. CDR1 and CDR2 from the germline V gene are LNHDA and SQIVND (reference sequence). Losses at the gene ends were 4 bases for V and 1 base for J; bases not matched to a gene: 3. The CDR3 sequence is CASSRPSGNTGELFF. The CDR3 nucleotides are TGTGCCAGTAGTAGGCCTAGCGGGAACACCGGGGAGCTGTTTTTT.

On this clonotype itself: Sequence at one end of the junction differs from germline and may be a read error. The chain carries TRBV10-3 and TRBJ2-2, with 11 nucleotides matching TRBD1. The CDR3 is 18 residues long. Germline CDR1 and CDR2: ENHRY and SYGVKD. CDR3 loop: CASSSRTGGVRNTGELFF. As DNA, the CDR3 is TGTGCCAGCAGTTCTCGGACAGGGGGCGTGAGGAACACCGGGGAGCTGTTTTTT.